The sequence of this T cell receptor (beta chain) was determined in a study of shared clonotypes between healthy human individuals. Study-level points and caveats: The study's rarefaction showed incomplete sorted-subset sequencing despite large depth.

This CDR3 spans 13 amino acids. For this clone: Its antigen is unidentified.

Splitting of CD4+ cells produced CD45RA+ naive and CD45RA-negative memory subsets. Clones were read by immunoSEQ multiplex PCR, and TCRdb kept only the in-frame ones, dropping some. The sample has about 710,000 clones, 55% to 75% seen once. The chain couples TRBV12-2 to TRBJ1-2; the D call TRBD1 from the table was never checked on the DNA. TRBV12-2 counts as a pseudogene. Sequenced: memory CD4+ T cells sorted from blood. Subset here: CD45RA-negative fraction. The clonotype was recovered from a young woman in good health. CDR3 nucleotide sequence: TGTGCAAGTCGCTTAGCGGGGCCCCAGGGTCGACCCTTC. Its protein product is CASRLAGPQGRPF.